This T cell receptor beta chain comes out of a study of cytomegalovirus exposure and HLA in healthy donors (dated by TCRdb to 2016 to 2017). Turning to the overall study: An earlier analysis of roughly 500 of the donors reported under 300 Gb of sequence data and 117 million unique TCR beta sequences obtained from some 170 million T cells. In a later genetic analysis, genome-wide SNP genotypes for about three fifths of the 666 donors were used, and that subset was treated as a discovery cohort. Because of strong linkage in the cohort, roughly five DR-DQ haplotypes were treated as single units for association and clustering. Besides the first cohort of more than 650 subjects, a separate validation cohort made up of roughly 120 different subjects was used. The study used immunosequencing to profile the T cell repertoires of hundreds of subjects and linked those repertoires to cytomegalovirus serostatus. Typing coverage differed by locus: A, B, C, DRB1 and DQB1 were typed in roughly 629-630 donors, DQA1 in about 500, DPA1 in nearly 610, and DPB1 in 450 to 490. Rather than drawing on any new phenotypic data, the later analysis identified candidate immune exposures from TCR beta sequences and the way those sequences occurred across donors. An earlier analysis of 587 of the donors used high-throughput TCR beta sequencing to judge whether each TCR beta V gene segment behaved as functional or pseudogenic. On average, 235,054 unique TCR beta nucleotide sequences were sequenced per donor among 350 to 400 genotyped donors of the cohort, with roughly 20% of those sequences being non-productive. Donor age, sex, ethnicity and CMV serostatus were compiled together with the repertoire data. A later analysis re-analyzed previously published TCR beta repertoires from roughly 630 donors and added high-resolution HLA genotyping to study TCR occurrence patterns. HLA typing covered class I and class II loci at four-digit resolution. The study aimed to test whether cataloging public T cell receptors could reveal signatures of past pathogen exposure. About 320 gigabases of sequencing data and 80 million or so unique TCR sequences were included in an early release covering 500 to 750 HLA-typed donors. Every discovery cohort repertoire had been produced on one sequencing platform. High-throughput TCR immunosequencing, statistical association of individual TCRs with disease status, and machine learning were combined to predict cytomegalovirus infection status. Among the roughly 380 genotyped donors, more than 70% belonged to the genetic ancestry cluster associated with self-reported Caucasian donors. On the study overall, not on this receptor specifically: The only immune exposure information available for the cohort was CMV serostatus. A further reported finding was that TCR beta sequences accurately predicted the HLA-A and HLA-B alleles for most subjects in the first cohort. The 87-base-pair reads could not distinguish some IMGT-functional V segments, including TRBV6-2 and TRBV6-3, so those segments were excluded. A later analysis associated 16,951 TCR beta sequences with specific HLA alleles at a false discovery rate of 0.05. Sequencing depth was assumed to be roughly uniform across donors in the presence/absence analyses, though that assumption may not hold. Because counts were too low, roughly 16 rarely observed V segments, including chromosome 9 orphons, were excluded from the earlier analysis of some 590 of the donors. According to a later analysis, most CMV-associated TCR beta chains appeared to be HLA-restricted, and the HLA associations seemed to be driven largely by CMV exposure. A later genetic analysis associated a missense DCLRE1C variant with V-gene and J-gene trimming of TCR beta chains, and an independent cohort replicated the association. Three of the identified cytomegalovirus-associated TCR beta chains were confirmed in vitro to be specific for cytomegalovirus antigens. A cluster of highly shared sequence variants was judged likely to be a technical artifact of the sequencing pipeline. In a later genetic analysis, fewer N-insertions in productive TCRs were reported among donors in an Asian-associated ancestry cluster than the roughly 700-donor mean. Assigning TCR associations to individual alleles was difficult when HLA alleles, especially DR and DQ, strongly co-occurred. In a later analysis, TCR association rates were found to vary across HLA loci, with the most associated TCRs seen for DRB1 alleles and the fewest for HLA-C alleles. Because some donors lacked HLA typing at each locus, the association tests relied only on the typed subset. Only TCR beta chains were sequenced in this cohort, and the absence of alpha or paired-chain data limited detectable features. Compared with equally common non-associated chains, HLA-associated TCR beta chains in a later analysis were more clonally expanded and had lower generation probabilities. The study listed over 150 TCR beta chains as associated with cytomegalovirus. Correlated functional status among segregating V segments might reflect linkage disequilibrium, but an unknown experimental factor could not be ruled out. While some public TCRs were present in many individuals, most TCR sequences turned up only very rarely across donors. The authors suggested that the approach could potentially be extended to other disease states and immunological phenotypes. Broadly in line with IMGT annotations, most TCR beta V segments showed up in productive rearrangements about 87% or about 30% of the time in an earlier analysis of 587 of the donors. In a later analysis, several top co-occurrence clusters were reported to appear linked to parvovirus B19, influenza, CMV and Epstein-Barr virus. The classifier was reported to diagnose cytomegalovirus status with high specificity and sensitivity in both the original and validation cohorts.

The library was built by means of the immunoSEQ multiplex PCR assay. For the multiplex PCR, a mixture combining 60 forward primers for TCR Vbeta segments and 13 reverse primers for TCR Jbeta segments was used. A multiplex PCR assay on genomic DNA amplified the CDR3 region of rearranged TCR beta genes. The Illumina HiSeq System was used to sequence the amplified TCR beta libraries as 87-base-pair reads. The published analysis was carried out like this. A later analysis counted tens of millions of unique TCR beta chains across the 650 to 800 repertoires, and 10 million to 11 million of these chains were shared by at least two donors. Raw reads were error-corrected and collapsed into unique sequences with a nearest-neighbor algorithm that merged closely related sequences to remove PCR and sequencing errors. To assign V, D and J gene segments, CDR3 sequences were aligned to IMGT reference sequences. Each retained sequence needed at least a six-nucleotide match to both a V gene segment and a J gene segment. A rearrangement counted as productive if the CDR3 had no stop codons and remained in frame with V and J, and every other rearrangement counted as non-productive. CDR3 was defined according to IMGT convention as the region running from the second conserved V-encoded cysteine to the conserved J-encoded phenylalanine. In an earlier analysis of approximately 500 of the donors, sequences lacking an unambiguous match to a single V gene segment were excluded. In an earlier analysis of a few hundred of the donors, V segments were called functional above 56.7% productive rearrangements and were called segregating when the between-donor standard deviation exceeded 5%. A statistical classification framework was built for diagnosing cytomegalovirus status from the catalog of TCR beta chain sequences. In a later analysis, V and J genes were assigned by comparing TCR nucleotide sequences against IMGT/GENE-DB human TR gene sequences. A later analysis assigned CDR3 sequences and most-parsimonious VDJ recombination scenarios with the TCRdist pipeline. In a later analysis, each TCR beta chain was defined by its CDR3 amino acid sequence together with its V-gene family, and reads without a unique V-gene family were excluded. A later analysis removed 500 to 600 highly shared, low-generation-probability nucleotide sequences to deal with suspected cross-contamination and a sequencing artifact. A later analysis calculated a clonal expansion index for each public chain from normalized within-repertoire ranks of inferred template counts. In a later analysis, generation probabilities were computed with a VDJ recombination model fitted to out-of-frame rearrangements, and the resulting probabilities were checked against IGoR. In a later analysis, TCR-TCR, TCR-HLA and TCR-CMV co-occurrence was scored with hypergeometric tests, and a repertoire-size bias correction was applied to TCR pairs. To estimate false discovery rates, a later analysis permuted the HLA or CMV assignments 20 times. In a later analysis, co-occurring TCRs were grouped using DBSCAN, and TCRdist sequence similarity was added for clustering within HLA-allele-positive subsets. Co-occurrence clustering excluded repertoires with fewer than 30,000 or more than 120,000 public chains, plus five with anomalous nucleotide sharing. TCRdb re-hosts the immuneACCESS table, in-frame sequences only. Its copies lack some clones; in the studies checked, an unresolved V gene accounts for under half of them, and the cause for the rest is not known. The V and J calls and clone size were taken over from that table, and D and trimming were inferred from the DNA. The sample profile shows about 170,000 clones; 84% of them were found once. The top ten hold more than 4% of the sample.

Note on this clone: The antigen it binds to is not known. There are no base qualities to consult, and no much larger clone falls within one base.

The cohort was made up of hundreds of healthy bone marrow donors. At the time of sampling, all cohort members were nominally healthy, though unrecorded immune exposures were likely present. The donor tested CMV seronegative and was one of the 352 seronegative cohort members. Every donor gave a peripheral blood sample, and the peripheral blood mononuclear cells from that sample were used for TCR beta sequencing. Genomic DNA extraction from the blood cell samples was performed with the Qiagen DNeasy Blood Extraction Kit. CDR1 and CDR2 were assigned from the germline V gene (reference sequence) as SGHNT and YYREEE. The V end gives up 3 bases and the J end 2 bases, leaving 6 bases in the junction not matched to a gene. The CDR3 contains 16 residues, cysteine and phenylalanine counted. This entry keeps only the CDR3 DNA: 48 bases, framed from base 1.

This TCR derives from a man between 18 and 29 years old in good health and CMV-seronegative. The V and J genes are TRBV5-4 and TRBJ2-5, with 11 central nucleotides matching TRBD2. The source material was PBMCs. The DNA sequence is TGTGCCAGCAGCTCAGGGACTAGCGGTGAACAAGAGACCCAGTACTTC. Its protein is CASSSGTSGEQETQYF.